These 28 T cell receptor beta chains were sequenced from one sample in a study of T cells after yellow fever vaccination. One entry per CDR3 protein results from TCRdb running MiXCR on the 5' RACE reads. The sample yields more than 20,000 distinct CDR3 sequences, approximately 5% seen once. Specimen: PBMCs, either bulk or a sorted T-cell subset (CD4+, CD8+, memory, or dextramer-sorted; not recorded which), collected 15 days after the yellow fever booster vaccination. The receptors originated from a man aged 25-40 years who received the YFV17D yellow fever vaccine.

This clonotype has just a few counts. The chain joins TRBV29-1 to TRBJ1-6; D is possibly TRBD1 (6 bases). This CDR3 contains 13 residues. Trimming removed 4 bases at V and 10 bases at J, with 14 bases between. CDR1 SQVTM and CDR2 ANQGSEA come from the germline V gene. In DNA, the CDR3 is TGCAGCGTTGCCGGGACATCGGGCTCACCCCTCCACTTT. It translates to CSVAGTSGSPLHF.

This clonotype was found many times. This chain connects TRBV20-1 to TRBJ1-1; maybe TRBD1 (6 bases). V shed 5 bases and J shed 4 bases, with 17 bases lying between them. CDR1 and CDR2 from the germline V gene are DFQATT and SNEGSKA (reference sequence). The CDR3 sequence is 14 residues long. The CDR3 sequence: CSAEVRGAGTEAFF. As DNA, the CDR3 is TGCAGTGCTGAGGTGAGGGGGGCTGGCACTGAAGCTTTCTTT.

There are many counts of this clonotype. The chain carries TRBV12-3 or TRBV12-4 and TRBJ1-5; a weak D match, TRBD1 (6 bases). V gave up 7 bases and J gave up 0 bases, with 13 bases separating them. The CDR3 covers 15 residues. The CDR3 DNA is TGTGCCAGCACCTACGGGACAATTAGCAATCAGCCCCAGCATTTT. Residues: CASTYGTISNQPQHF.

This clonotype has ten or more counts. The chain employs TRBV7-9 and TRBJ2-1; D is unclear. The CDR3 totals 14 residues. Looked up from germline, CDR1 is SEHNR and CDR2 is FQNEAQ (reference sequence). Trimming pared 11 bases from V and 3 bases from J, leaving 17 bases between. The CDR3 sequence: CAGDTGLIYNEQFF. The CDR3 DNA reads as TGTGCCGGAGATACGGGTTTAATCTACAATGAGCAGTTCTTC.

The table lists this clonotype with many counts. The V call is TRBV6-6, the J call TRBJ2-3; D not certain. V lost 0 bases, J lost 11 bases, and 9 bases lay in between. The CDR3 has 12 residues. The V gene's germline CDR1 is MNHNY and CDR2 SVGAGI (reference sequence). In DNA, the CDR3 is TGTGCCAGCAGTTACTCCGGCGGTGGGCAGTATTTT. The encoded protein is CASSYSGGGQYF.

This clonotype showed up many times. The chain joins TRBV6-2 or TRBV6-3 to TRBJ2-6; 9 nucleotides line up with TRBD1. The CDR3 is made up of 15 amino acids. Germline CDR1 is MNHEY and CDR2 is SVGEGT. V gave up 5 bases and J gave up 2 bases; unmatched junction bases: 1. For the CDR3, the DNA is TGTGCCAGCAGTGACAGGGGGACTGGGGCCAACGTCCTGACTTTC. This sequence encodes CASSDRGTGANVLTF.

The sample holds many counts of this clonotype. V gene TRBV6-2 or TRBV6-3 combines with J gene TRBJ2-7; 11 bases fit TRBD2. V was pared by 5 bases and J by 2 bases, with 8 bases of the junction left unmatched. This CDR3 contains 16 residues. CDR1 and CDR2 (germline): MNHEY, SVGEGT. The CDR3 nucleotides read TGTGCCAGCAGTCGGAAGGGACTAGCGGACGCCTACGAGCAGTACTTC. Amino acids: CASSRKGLADAYEQYF.

This clonotype was counted many times. The chain joins TRBV20-1 to TRBJ2-7; D might be TRBD1 or TRBD2, each matching 5 bases. Germline-derived CDR1 and CDR2 are DFQATT and SNEGSKA (reference sequence). The CDR3 is 14 amino acids. The germline V and J ends were trimmed by 0 bases and 2 bases, with 11 bases remaining between them. The CDR3 sequence: CSARDVRDAYEQYF. DNA for the CDR3: TGCAGTGCTAGAGATGTGAGGGACGCCTACGAGCAGTACTTC.

This clonotype has at least ten counts. This sequence joins TRBV29-1 and TRBJ2-1; tentatively, D is TRBD2 (5 bases). V was clipped by 6 bases and J by 7 bases, with 16 bases between them. The CDR3 consists of 13 residues. Germline-derived CDR1 and CDR2 are SQVTM and ANQGSEA. CDR3 region: CSVGMAQWNEQFF. The CDR3 DNA is TGCAGCGTCGGGATGGCGCAGTGGAATGAGCAGTTCTTC.

This clonotype occurred many times. This chain joins TRBV25-1 and TRBJ2-7; 14 bases line up with TRBD2. The CDR3 is 16 residues long. The germline V gene encodes CDR1 MGHDK and CDR2 SYGVNS. J was trimmed by 1 base and V by 4 bases; bases with no gene match: 3. The CDR3: CASSGGTSGGSYEQYF. The CDR3 nucleotides are TGTGCCAGCAGTGGCGGGACTAGCGGGGGATCCTACGAGCAGTACTTC.

This clonotype was seen ten or more times. The gene calls are TRBV20-1 and TRBJ2-1, with no clear D. V was pared by 6 bases and J by 8 bases, with 11 bases between. The CDR3 is made up of 11 amino acids. Germline V CDR1 and CDR2: DFQATT, SNEGSKA (reference sequence). CDR3 region: CSARQVDEQFF. CDR3 coding DNA: TGCAGTGCGCGGCAAGTGGATGAGCAGTTCTTC.

There are many counts of this clonotype. The rearrangement joins TRBV9 to TRBJ2-3; 13 bases are a match to TRBD2. Germline trimming cut 3 bases from V and 5 bases from J; bases unmatched to any gene: 3. This CDR3 contains 15 residues. Germline CDR1 and CDR2: SGDLS and YYNGEE. This CDR3 is CASSGLAGGQDTQYF. The CDR3 DNA reads as TGTGCCAGCAGCGGACTAGCGGGAGGACAAGATACGCAGTATTTT.

At least ten counts were recorded for this clonotype. CDR3 loop: CASSPPGLYHFEQFF. The CDR3 DNA sequence: TGTGCCAGCAGCCCGCCGGGCCTTTACCATTTTGAGCAGTTCTTC. The V call is TRBV7-9, the J call TRBJ2-1; D is unresolved. The CDR3 sequence is 15 residues long. CDR1 SEHNR and CDR2 FQNEAQ come from the germline V gene (reference sequence). Deletions cut 5 bases from V and 9 bases from J, with 20 bases between.

At least ten counts were recorded for this clonotype. The genes are TRBV2 and TRBJ2-1, with a possible D match to TRBD1 (5 bases). Germline loops: CDR1 SNHLY, CDR2 FYNNEI. The CDR3 extends over 15 amino acids. Trimming took 3 bases from V and 3 from J, leaving 12 bases between them. In DNA form, the CDR3 reads TGTGCCAGCAGTGAGGGCAGGGTAGGCTACAATGAGCAGTTCTTC. Translated, it gives CASSEGRVGYNEQFF.

This clonotype was observed many times. The V gene is TRBV7-2, the J gene TRBJ2-5, with a weak D call TRBD1 (5 bases). Germline V gene data show CDR1 as SGHTA and CDR2 as FQGNSA. V was pared by 6 bases and J by 4 bases, with 6 bases between. This CDR3 spans 11 amino acids. The CDR3 sequence: CASRQGETQYF. The CDR3 DNA is TGTGCCAGCAGGCAGGGAGAGACCCAGTACTTC.

This clonotype has ten or more counts. The chain combines TRBV6-2 or TRBV6-3 with TRBJ2-5; TRBD1 matches 9 bases. The CDR3 totals 14 residues. With 5 bases clipped from V and 2 bases from J, the junction kept 3 bases outside the gene matches. Germline CDR1 MNHEY, CDR2 SVGEGT. The CDR3 is CASSTGTGQETQYF. CDR3 bases: TGTGCCAGCAGTACCGGGACAGGGCAAGAGACCCAGTACTTC.

This clonotype was counted many times. The chain links TRBV5-1 to TRBJ2-1; D may correspond to TRBD1 or TRBD2 (6 bases each). Trimming removed 4 bases at V and 9 bases at J, with 23 bases between. This CDR3 contains 16 residues. Germline loops: CDR1 SGHRS, CDR2 YFSETQ. The CDR3 sequence is CASSPIEGEEGGEQFF. In DNA, the CDR3 is TGCGCCAGCAGCCCCATCGAGGGGGAGGAGGGAGGTGAGCAGTTCTTC. Full variable domain (outside the CDR3, taken from reference TRBV5-1 and TRBJ2-1): KAGVTQTPRYLIKTRGQQVTLSCSPISGHRSVSWYQQTPGQGLQFLFEYFSETQRNKGNFPGRFSGRQFSNSRSEMNVSTLELGDSALYLCASSPIEGEEGGEQFFGPGTRLTVL.

This clonotype was seen ten or more times. V usage is TRBV14 and J usage is TRBJ1-1; no definite D call. The germline CDR1 and CDR2 sequences are SGHDN and FVKESK. There are 13 residues in the CDR3. V lost 5 bases and J lost 1, with 8 bases in between. The CDR3 DNA reads TGTGCCAGCAGCTGGTGGCAGAACACTGAAGCTTTCTTT. It yields the protein CASSWWQNTEAFF.

This clonotype was observed at least ten times. This chain links TRBV7-2 with TRBJ2-1; TRBD2 matches at 13 bases. The CDR3 is 15 residues long. V lost 2 bases and J lost 10; bases outside the gene matches: 5. CDR1 SGHTA and CDR2 FQGNSA come from the germline V gene. The CDR3 DNA follows: TGTGCCAGCAGCTTAATGGGACTAGCGGGAAGCGAGCAGTTCTTC. Its translation is CASSLMGLAGSEQFF. Full variable domain (missing parts from reference TRBV7-2 and TRBJ2-1): GAGVSQSPSNKVTEKGKDVELRCDPISGHTALYWYRQSLGQGLEFLIYFQGNSAPDKSGLPSDRFSAERTGGSVSTLTIQRTQQEDSAVYLCASSLMGLAGSEQFFGPGTRLTVL.

This clonotype was detected many times. The chain carries TRBV13 and TRBJ2-3, with 7 bases lining up with TRBD1. V was clipped by 0 bases and J by 2 bases; unmatched bases: 8. The CDR3 length is 17 residues. Germline loops: CDR1 PRHDT, CDR2 FYEKMQ (reference sequence). In DNA form, the CDR3 reads TGTGCCAGCAGCTTAGGAGTTCGGACAGGTGCCACAGATACGCAGTATTTT. Its translation: CASSLGVRTGATDTQYF.

The table lists this clonotype with many counts. The CDR3 reads CASSLERAAYEQYF. The CDR3 DNA sequence: TGTGCCAGCAGCTTAGAGCGGGCCGCCTACGAGCAGTACTTC. The rearrangement joins TRBV7-6 to TRBJ2-7; possible D gene TRBD2, 6 bases. Looked up from germline, CDR1 is SGHVS and CDR2 is FNYEAQ. There are 14 residues in the CDR3. The ends were cut back, 1 base at V and 2 bases at J, with 9 bases in the middle. Looking up the rest from reference TRBV7-6 and TRBJ2-7 gives the full variable domain: GAGVSQSPRYKVTKRGQDVALRCDPISGHVSLYWYRQALGQGPEFLTYFNYEAQQDKSGLPNDRFSAERPEGSISTLTIQRTEQRDSAMYRCASSLERAAYEQYFGPGTRLTVT.

V and J are TRBV3-1 and TRBJ2-6; 7 bases are shared with TRBD1. From germline, CDR1 is LGHDT and CDR2 YNNKEL (reference sequence). The CDR3 has 16 residues. The J segment lost 3 bases and the V segment lost 4 bases, leaving 6 bases of the junction unmatched. The CDR3 loop reads CASSLKGAGGANVLTF. The CDR3 DNA is TGTGCCAGCAGCCTGAAGGGGGCGGGTGGGGCCAACGTCCTGACTTTC.

This clonotype came up many times. The CDR3 DNA reads as TGTGCCGCATCCGGGCCCGCCCAAAGGGATGAGCAGTTCTTC. Translating it yields CAASGPAQRDEQFF. V and J are TRBV28 and TRBJ2-1; D gene unclear. V dropped 11 bases and J dropped 8 bases, with 22 bases sitting between them. This CDR3 contains 14 residues. Germline loops: CDR1 MDHEN, CDR2 SYDVKM.

There are many counts of this clonotype. The rearrangement joins TRBV29-1 to TRBJ2-2, with 10 bases lining up with TRBD1. This CDR3 is 14 amino acids long. V gave up 5 bases and J gave up 1 base; unmatched junction bases: 1. Germline CDR1 reads SQVTM; CDR2 reads ANQGSEA. CDR3 sequence reads: CSVWTGGNTGELFF. In DNA, the CDR3 is TGCAGCGTTTGGACAGGGGGGAACACCGGGGAGCTGTTTTTT.

As regards this clonotype: This sequence may be a read error, since a much larger clone differs from it by one base. The J gene is TRBJ2-2, the V gene TRBV3-1, with 10 bases lining up with TRBD2. The germline CDR1 and CDR2 sequences are LGHDT and YNNKEL (reference sequence). This CDR3 contains 19 residues. CDR3 nucleotides: TGTTCCAGCAGCCAAGAGGGATCAGCGGGAGGGCCGAACACCGGGGAGCTGTTTTTT. It specifies CSSSQEGSAGGPNTGELFF.

This clonotype has at least ten counts. The chain combines TRBV9 with TRBJ2-5; D remains unclear. This CDR3 spans 14 amino acids. The V gene's germline CDR1 is SGDLS and CDR2 YYNGEE. Trimming stripped 0 bases from V and 5 bases from J, with 11 bases between. Here the CDR3 DNA reads TGTGCCAGCAGCGTAGGAGGCCTCGGGGAGACCCAGTACTTC. It codes for CASSVGGLGETQYF.

In this sample, this clonotype turned up many times. The chain recombines TRBV30 with TRBJ1-5; no definite D call. Trimming took 3 bases from V and 7 from J, leaving 13 bases between them. Germline loops: CDR1 GTSNPN, CDR2 SVGIG (reference sequence). The CDR3 is 13 residues long. The CDR3 here is CAWSPGGMQPQHF. CDR3 sequence (DNA): TGTGCCTGGAGCCCTGGAGGGATGCAGCCCCAGCATTTT.

This clonotype has a count of ten or more. The genes are TRBV18 and TRBJ2-5; possibly TRBD2 for D (6 bases). The V end lost 2 bases, the J end lost 4 bases, and 14 bases lay between the germline ends. CDR1 and CDR2 from the germline V gene are KGHSH and LQKENI. The CDR3 totals 15 residues. The CDR3 is CASSPASLRGETQYF. The CDR3 coding sequence is TGTGCCAGCTCACCAGCATCCCTGCGGGGAGAGACCCAGTACTTC.